These 20 T cell receptor beta chains share one sample of origin, sequenced in a study of T cell responses to AZD1222 COVID-19 vaccine. Produced via immunoSEQ multiplex PCR; TCRdb's table is partial and in-frame only. The sample has over 100,000 clones, 75% to 85% seen once. The material sequenced was peripheral blood, taken 28 days after the second dose of the MenACWY control vaccine. The receptors shown here come from an adult who received the MenACWY meningococcal vaccine as a control.

The chain carries TRBV7-9 and TRBJ2-2, with D perhaps matching TRBD2 (5 bases). Per the germline V gene, CDR1 is SEHNR and CDR2 is FQNEAQ (reference sequence). The CDR3 is made up of 14 amino acids. Trimming took 6 bases from V and 1 from J, leaving 9 bases between them. The CDR3 nucleotides are TGTGCCAGCAGTTGGAGCGGGAACACCGGGGAGCTGTTTTTT. Its translation is CASSWSGNTGELFF. The variable domain in full, with the rest retrieved from reference TRBV7-9 and TRBJ2-2, is DTGVSQNPRHKITKRGQNVTFRCDPISEHNRLYWYRQTLGQGPEFLTYFQNEAQLEKSRLLSDRFSAERPKGSFSTLEIQRTEQGDSAMYLCASSWSGNTGELFFGEGSRLTVL.

The V call is TRBV4-1, the J call TRBJ2-5; TRBD2 agrees at 13 bases. Germline CDR1 is MGHRA and CDR2 is YSYEKL. Trimming took 0 bases from V and 1 from J; bases not matched to a gene: 11. This CDR3 region has 20 residues. CDR3 sequence: CASSQEVVLGLAGLQETQYF. CDR3 DNA sequence: TGCGCCAGCAGCCAAGAAGTGGTTCTGGGACTAGCGGGGCTCCAAGAGACCCAGTACTTC.

The chain joins TRBV12-3 or TRBV12-4 to TRBJ1-2; D is unresolved. The CDR3 is made up of 10 amino acids. V gave up 5 bases and J gave up 12 bases, with 10 bases separating them. The CDR3 bases are TGTGCCAGCAGTACCACAGTTGACACCTTC. It yields the protein CASSTTVDTF.

The rearrangement uses TRBV19 and TRBJ1-3, with 10 bases lining up with TRBD1. This CDR3 contains 15 residues. Germline lookup yields CDR1 LNHDA and CDR2 SQIVND (reference sequence). After removal of 6 bases from V and 4 bases from J, the junction contained 6 bases not matched to a gene. The CDR3 nucleotides read TGTGCCAGTAGAGCCGTGACAGGGGGCGGAAACACCATATATTTT. It yields the protein CASRAVTGGGNTIYF.

The chain uses TRBV19 and TRBJ1-1; D is unresolved. This CDR3 is built from 14 residues. With 7 bases removed from V and 3 bases from J, the gap between germline ends came to 15 bases. Germline V gives CDR1 LNHDA, CDR2 SQIVND (reference sequence). The CDR3 nucleotides are TGTGCCAGTACCCATCATAACTCCGACACTGAAGCTTTCTTT. This gives the protein CASTHHNSDTEAFF.

The V gene is TRBV18, the J gene TRBJ1-3; D gene ambiguous. CDR1 is KGHSH and CDR2 is LQKENI in the germline V gene. The CDR3 runs 14 residues. V was shortened by 2 bases and J by 2 bases, with 7 bases between the two germline ends. The CDR3 is CASSPAVPGNTIYF. For the CDR3, the DNA is TGTGCCAGCTCACCAGCAGTCCCTGGAAACACCATATATTTT. Full variable domain (rest looked up from reference TRBV18 and TRBJ1-3): NAGVMQNPRHLVRRRGQEARLRCSPMKGHSHVYWYRQLPEEGLKFMVYLQKENIIDESGMPKERFSAEFPKEGPSILRIQQVVRGDSAAYFCASSPAVPGNTIYFGEGSWLTVV.

V and J are TRBV6-6 and TRBJ2-7; D unresolved. Deletions cut 2 bases from V and 0 bases from J, with 2 bases between. CDR1 is MNHNY and CDR2 is SVGAGI in the germline V gene (reference sequence). The CDR3 spans 12 residues. CDR3 loop: CASSYDSYEQYF. CDR3 nucleotides: TGTGCCAGCAGTTACGACTCCTACGAGCAGTACTTC.

The chain has TRBV6-5 and TRBJ2-7, with a weak D call TRBD1 (6 bases). V was clipped by 5 bases and J by 3 bases, with 11 bases between them. CDR1 and CDR2 (germline): MNHEY, SVGAGI. CDR3 length: 13 amino acids. The CDR3 loop reads CASSRTVYYEQYV. CDR3 sequence (DNA): TGTGCCAGCAGTAGGACAGTATACTACGAGCAGTACGTC.

The chain combines TRBV2 with TRBJ1-4, with D possibly TRBD1 on 6 matching bases. V shed 8 bases and J shed 7 bases, with 11 bases lying between them. The CDR3 has 12 amino acids. Germline V CDR1 and CDR2: SNHLY, FYNNEI. Written as DNA, the CDR3 is TGTGCCAGCGCACAGGGAGGTGAAAAACTGTTTTTT. Protein: CASAQGGEKLFF.

This chain uses TRBV7-2 with TRBJ1-1, with D maybe TRBD1 (5 bases). Germline CDR1 reads SGHTA; CDR2 reads FQGNSA. The CDR3 contains 14 residues. V dropped 5 bases and J dropped 1 base, with 11 bases sitting between them. The CDR3 DNA reads TGTGCCAGCAGCCCACAGGTGACGAACACTGAAGCTTTCTTT. Encoded protein: CASSPQVTNTEAFF.

The rearrangement joins TRBV18 to TRBJ2-7; D is ambiguous. CDR1 is KGHSH and CDR2 is LQKENI in the germline V gene. V dropped 0 bases and J dropped 2 bases, with 8 bases sitting between them. This CDR3 spans 14 amino acids. CDR3 in amino acids: CASSPPGQPYEQYF. CDR3 coding DNA: TGTGCCAGCTCACCACCAGGCCAGCCCTACGAGCAGTACTTC.

CDR3 nucleotides: TGTGCCAGCAGCGCAGGTCAGGATGGAGGTGAAAAACTGTTTTTT. It codes for CASSAGQDGGEKLFF. The chain couples TRBV9 to TRBJ1-4; unclear D gene. CDR3 length: 15 amino acids. Trimming pared 3 bases from V and 7 bases from J, leaving 16 bases between. Germline values: CDR1 SGDLS, CDR2 YYNGEE.

The rearrangement joins TRBV3-1 (or the pseudogene TRBV3-2) to TRBJ2-1, with TRBD1 matching 8 bases. CDR1 is LGHDT and CDR2 is YNNKEL in the germline V gene (reference sequence). Losses at the gene ends were 0 bases for V and 5 bases for J; bases not matched to a gene: 6. The CDR3 covers 16 residues. The CDR3 sequence: CASSQEGTGFNNEQFF. CDR3 sequence (DNA): TGTGCCAGCAGCCAAGAGGGGACAGGATTCAACAATGAGCAGTTCTTC.

The V and J genes are TRBV9 and TRBJ2-3; 8 bases agree with TRBD2. The germline CDR1 and CDR2 sequences are SGDLS and YYNGEE. The CDR3 totals 15 residues. Trimming removed 0 bases from V and 5 bases from J; junction bases left unmatched: 5. CDR3 protein: CASSVDAGGQDTQYF. CDR3 nucleotide sequence: TGTGCCAGCAGCGTAGATGCGGGGGGCCAAGATACGCAGTATTTT.

The CDR3 DNA reads as TGCGCCAGCAGCCCGACGACAGACACTGAAGCTTTCTTT. It is translated as CASSPTTDTEAFF. This chain connects TRBV5-1 to TRBJ1-1; possibly TRBD1 for D (5 bases). Trimming removed 4 bases from V and 3 bases from J, with 10 bases in between. Germline lookup yields CDR1 SGHRS and CDR2 YFSETQ. The CDR3 contains 13 residues.

The J gene is TRBJ2-7, the V gene TRBV6-5, with D uncertain. V lost 2 bases, J lost 2 bases, and 7 bases lay in between. Germline V CDR1 and CDR2: MNHEY, SVGAGI. The CDR3 has 13 amino acids. In DNA form, the CDR3 reads TGTGCCAGCAGTTACGACGCGACCTACGAGCAGTACTTC. This translates into CASSYDATYEQYF.

The gene calls are TRBV6-4 and TRBJ2-3; 7 nucleotides line up with TRBD2. This CDR3 has 14 residues. V gave up 5 bases and J gave up 1 base; unmatched junction bases: 3. The germline CDR1 and CDR2 sequences are MRHNA and SNTAGT. The CDR3 sequence: CASSSGDGTDTQYF. The CDR3 nucleotides read TGTGCCAGCAGTAGCGGGGACGGCACAGATACGCAGTATTTT.

The V gene is TRBV30, the J gene TRBJ2-2; 7 bases line up with TRBD1. This CDR3 comprises 12 residues. The germline V gene has CDR1 GTSNPN and CDR2 SVGIG (reference sequence). V shed 8 bases, J shed 6 bases, and the junction held 6 bases outside the gene matches. The CDR3 DNA follows: TGTGCCCGTGACCAGGGGGCCGGGGAGCTGTTTTTT. Translated, it gives CARDQGAGELFF. Full variable domain (missing parts from reference TRBV30 and TRBJ2-2): SQTIHQWPATLVQPVGSPLSLECTVEGTSNPNLYWYRQAAGRGLQLLFYSVGIGQISSEVPQNLSASRPQDRQFILSSKKLLLSDSGFYLCARDQGAGELFFGEGSRLTVL.

The V call is TRBV7-6, the J call TRBJ2-7; possible D gene TRBD2, 7 bases. CDR3 size: 17 residues. Per the germline V gene, CDR1 is SGHVS and CDR2 is FNYEAQ. The V end lost 2 bases, the J end lost 5 bases, and 22 bases lay between the germline ends. CDR3 sequence: CASSLLASGGRLNEQYF. The CDR3 DNA reads TGTGCCAGCAGCTTACTCGCGTCCGGGGGGCGTTTAAACGAGCAGTACTTC.

The V call is TRBV4-2, the J call TRBJ1-3; TRBD1 aligns across 11 bases. This CDR3 has 18 residues. With 3 bases clipped from V and 0 bases from J, the junction kept 7 bases outside the gene matches. Germline loops: CDR1 LGHNA, CDR2 YNFKEQ. CDR3 bases: TGTGCCAGCAGCCACCGAATTGGACAGGGGGCCTCTGGAAACACCATATATTTT. The encoded protein is CASSHRIGQGASGNTIYF.